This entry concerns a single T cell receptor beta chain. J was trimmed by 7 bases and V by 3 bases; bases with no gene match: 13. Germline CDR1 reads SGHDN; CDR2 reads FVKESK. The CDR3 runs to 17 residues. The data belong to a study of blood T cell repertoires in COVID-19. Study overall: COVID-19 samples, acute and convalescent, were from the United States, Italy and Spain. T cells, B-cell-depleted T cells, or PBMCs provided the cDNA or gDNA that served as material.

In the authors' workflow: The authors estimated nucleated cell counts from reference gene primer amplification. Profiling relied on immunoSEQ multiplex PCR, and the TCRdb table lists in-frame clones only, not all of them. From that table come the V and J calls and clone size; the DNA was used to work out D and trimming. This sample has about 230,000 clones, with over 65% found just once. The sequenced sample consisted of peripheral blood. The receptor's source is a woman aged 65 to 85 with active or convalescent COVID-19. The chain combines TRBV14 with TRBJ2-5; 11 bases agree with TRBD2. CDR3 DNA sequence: TGTGCCAGCAGCCAGGGGGATCCGACTAGCGGGGACTGGACCCAGTACTTC. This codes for CASSQGDPTSGDWTQYF.